This is a list of T cell receptor beta chains from one sample in a study of cytotoxic CD8 clonotypes in ibrutinib-treated CLL. Measured with immunoSEQ multiplex PCR; TCRdb has only the in-frame clones, and not every one. Of tens of thousands of clones in the sample, 49% were seen once. The sequencing used PBMCs, collected before ibrutinib treatment. The receptors come from a human donor with chronic lymphocytic leukemia. CDR3s include the opening cysteine and the closing phenylalanine or tryptophan. The order of the fields is clone size, D gene, J gene, V gene, CDR3 protein, CDR3 DNA. D genes are given only for firm matches. Expanded clones are given a class, and other clones once, few, many or no size at all.

abundance: -; d_gene: TRBD2; j_gene: TRBJ2-3; v_gene: TRBV5-1; CDR3aa: CASSLTSGQGDTQYF; CDR3nt: TGCGCCAGCAGCTTAACTAGCGGGCAGGGAGATACGCAGTATTTT
abundance: -; d_gene: -; j_gene: TRBJ1-2; v_gene: TRBV6-1; CDR3aa: CASSVESGVANGYTF; CDR3nt: TGTGCCAGCAGTGTGGAGTCGGGGGTTGCCAATGGCTACACCTTC
abundance: medium-sized; d_gene: -; j_gene: TRBJ1-1; v_gene: TRBV4-1; CDR3aa: CASSQIRLITEAFF; CDR3nt: TGCGCCAGCAGCCAAATCAGGCTGATCACTGAAGCTTTCTTT
abundance: -; d_gene: TRBD1; j_gene: TRBJ1-5; v_gene: TRBV13; CDR3aa: CASSRQGLNQPQHF; CDR3nt: TGTGCCAGCAGCCGACAGGGCCTCAATCAGCCCCAGCATTTT
abundance: -; d_gene: -; j_gene: TRBJ1-6; v_gene: TRBV6-6; CDR3aa: CASSPQSPTGYSPLHF; CDR3nt: TGTGCCAGCAGTCCCCAATCCCCGACAGGCTATTCACCCCTCCACTTT
abundance: once; d_gene: -; j_gene: TRBJ2-3; v_gene: TRBV4-1; CDR3aa: CASSQVGGAAWDTQYF; CDR3nt: TGCGCCAGCAGCCAAGTGGGGGGGGCCGCTTGGGATACGCAGTATTTT
abundance: -; d_gene: -; j_gene: TRBJ1-5; v_gene: TRBV7-2; CDR3aa: CASRGHRDQPQHF; CDR3nt: TGTGCCAGCAGAGGACATAGGGATCAGCCCCAGCATTTT
abundance: few; d_gene: -; j_gene: TRBJ2-7; v_gene: TRBV11-2; CDR3aa: CASSLAGGSPYEQYF; CDR3nt: TGTGCCAGCAGCTTAGCGGGTGGGTCTCCCTACGAGCAGTACTTC
abundance: -; d_gene: TRBD2; j_gene: TRBJ2-1; v_gene: TRBV7-3; CDR3aa: CASSSGRGEQFF; CDR3nt: TGTGCCAGCAGCTCCGGGAGGGGTGAGCAGTTCTTC
abundance: -; d_gene: -; j_gene: TRBJ2-4; v_gene: TRBV7-9; CDR3aa: CASSLVPGAKNIQYF; CDR3nt: TGTGCCAGCAGCTTAGTCCCAGGGGCCAAAAACATTCAGTACTTC
abundance: -; d_gene: -; j_gene: TRBJ2-7; v_gene: TRBV4-1; CDR3aa: CASSQGDRTYEQYF; CDR3nt: TGCGCCAGCAGCCAGGGGGACCGTACCTACGAGCAGTACTTC
abundance: -; d_gene: -; j_gene: TRBJ2-5; v_gene: TRBV27; CDR3aa: CASKIWGGAIRETQYF; CDR3nt: TGTGCCAGCAAAATTTGGGGGGGCGCGATAAGGGAGACCCAGTACTTC
abundance: -; d_gene: -; j_gene: TRBJ2-7; v_gene: TRBV7-3; CDR3aa: CASSELSVAYEQYF; CDR3nt: TGTGCCAGCAGCGAACTTAGCGTGGCCTACGAGCAGTACTTC
abundance: -; d_gene: -; j_gene: TRBJ2-1; v_gene: TRBV7-7; CDR3aa: CASSLAPSSDEQFF; CDR3nt: TGTGCTAGCAGCTTAGCCCCTAGTAGCGATGAGCAGTTCTTC
abundance: few; d_gene: -; j_gene: TRBJ2-6; v_gene: TRBV10-2; CDR3aa: CASMGGILANVLTF; CDR3nt: TGCGCCAGCATGGGGGGTATTTTGGCCAACGTCCTGACTTTC
abundance: -; d_gene: TRBD2; j_gene: TRBJ2-5; v_gene: TRBV27; CDR3aa: CASSYLPGGAGQETQYF; CDR3nt: TGTGCCAGCAGTTATCTTCCGGGGGGAGCGGGCCAAGAGACCCAGTACTTC
abundance: few; d_gene: -; j_gene: TRBJ2-3; v_gene: TRBV11-3; CDR3aa: CASSLDRVTDTQYF; CDR3nt: TGTGCCAGCAGCTTAGATCGCGTCACAGATACGCAGTATTTT
abundance: -; d_gene: TRBD1; j_gene: TRBJ2-7; v_gene: TRBV5-5; CDR3aa: CASSLLPPQGADSYEQYF; CDR3nt: TGTGCCAGCAGCTTGTTACCCCCGCAGGGGGCAGACTCCTACGAGCAGTACTTC
abundance: few; d_gene: TRBD2; j_gene: TRBJ2-2; v_gene: TRBV28; CDR3aa: CASSPAGANGGTGELFF; CDR3nt: TGTGCCAGCAGTCCAGCGGGGGCCAATGGTGGCACCGGGGAGCTGTTTTTT
abundance: few; d_gene: TRBD1; j_gene: TRBJ2-7; v_gene: TRBV6-6; CDR3aa: CASSYNPPGQGHEQYF; CDR3nt: TGTGCCAGCAGTTACAACCCCCCGGGACAGGGGCACGAGCAGTACTTC
abundance: -; d_gene: -; j_gene: TRBJ1-1; v_gene: TRBV29-1; CDR3aa: CSSVTNTEAFF; CDR3nt: TGCAGCTCAGTCACGAACACTGAAGCTTTCTTT
abundance: -; d_gene: TRBD1; j_gene: TRBJ1-5; v_gene: TRBV15; CDR3aa: CATSRDQGATNQPQHF; CDR3nt: TGTGCCACCAGCAGAGACCAGGGGGCGACCAATCAGCCCCAGCATTTT
abundance: -; d_gene: -; j_gene: TRBJ1-4; v_gene: TRBV5-1; CDR3aa: CASSSNSPGRATNEKLFF; CDR3nt: TGCGCCAGCAGCTCAAACTCTCCGGGCCGTGCAACTAATGAAAAACTGTTTTTT
abundance: -; d_gene: TRBD2; j_gene: TRBJ2-7; v_gene: TRBV6-1; CDR3aa: CASTVRGGTYEQYF; CDR3nt: TGTGCCAGCACGGTGCGGGGGGGAACCTACGAGCAGTACTTC
abundance: -; d_gene: -; j_gene: TRBJ2-7; v_gene: TRBV5-6; CDR3aa: CASSQGWQGFHEQYF; CDR3nt: TGTGCCAGCAGCCAAGGATGGCAGGGATTCCACGAGCAGTACTTC
abundance: -; d_gene: -; j_gene: TRBJ1-5; v_gene: TRBV30; CDR3aa: CAWTPGSNQPQHF; CDR3nt: TGTGCCTGGACCCCCGGCAGCAATCAGCCCCAGCATTTT
abundance: -; d_gene: -; j_gene: TRBJ1-1; v_gene: TRBV7-9; CDR3aa: CASSTGVLSTEAFF; CDR3nt: TGTGCCAGCTCCACCGGGGTATTGAGTACTGAAGCTTTCTTT
abundance: few; d_gene: -; j_gene: TRBJ2-4; v_gene: TRBV18; CDR3aa: CASSNGGGIQYF; CDR3nt: TGTGCCAGCTCAAACGGTGGTGGGATTCAGTACTTC
abundance: -; d_gene: TRBD1; j_gene: TRBJ2-7; v_gene: TRBV11-2; CDR3aa: CASSWTGTGEQYF; CDR3nt: TGTGCCAGCAGCTGGACAGGGACGGGCGAGCAGTACTTC
abundance: -; d_gene: -; j_gene: TRBJ1-6; v_gene: TRBV27; CDR3aa: CASSPPRSSYNSPLHF; CDR3nt: TGTGCCAGCAGTCCCCCCAGGAGCTCCTATAATTCACCCCTCCACTTT
abundance: -; d_gene: TRBD1; j_gene: TRBJ1-5; v_gene: TRBV28; CDR3aa: CASTRQDRANQPQHF; CDR3nt: TGTGCCAGCACCCGCCAGGACAGGGCGAATCAGCCCCAGCATTTT
abundance: -; d_gene: -; j_gene: TRBJ2-7; v_gene: TRBV6-6; CDR3aa: CASEGGATNLRVQYF; CDR3nt: TGTGCCAGCGAGGGCGGGGCAACCAACCTACGAGTGCAGTACTTC
abundance: few; d_gene: -; j_gene: TRBJ1-4; v_gene: TRBV7-9; CDR3aa: CASSLSEFTGGEKLFF; CDR3nt: TGTGCCAGCAGCTTATCCGAGTTCACTGGAGGTGAAAAACTGTTTTTT
abundance: -; d_gene: -; j_gene: TRBJ2-6; v_gene: TRBV11-2; CDR3aa: CASSLDPARAAGANVLTF; CDR3nt: TGTGCCAGCAGCTTAGATCCGGCTAGGGCAGCTGGGGCCAACGTCCTGACTTTC
abundance: -; d_gene: -; j_gene: TRBJ1-5; v_gene: TRBV6-6; CDR3aa: CASSSLGPGVQPQHF; CDR3nt: TGTGCCAGCAGTAGCCTTGGGCCCGGGGTTCAGCCCCAGCATTTT
abundance: many; d_gene: TRBD2; j_gene: TRBJ2-1; v_gene: TRBV7-6; CDR3aa: CASSFAGGPYEQFF; CDR3nt: TGTGCCAGCAGCTTTGCGGGGGGGCCCTATGAGCAGTTCTTC
abundance: -; d_gene: -; j_gene: TRBJ2-5; v_gene: TRBV18; CDR3aa: CASLPTSNPTGTQYF; CDR3nt: TGTGCCAGCTTACCCACCTCCAACCCGACGGGGACCCAGTACTTC
abundance: -; d_gene: TRBD2; j_gene: TRBJ2-1; v_gene: TRBV9; CDR3aa: CASSPPGLAGGIEQFF; CDR3nt: TGTGCCAGCAGCCCACCGGGACTAGCGGGGGGAATTGAGCAGTTCTTC
abundance: -; d_gene: -; j_gene: TRBJ2-7; v_gene: TRBV7-8; CDR3aa: CASSLGQDYEQYF; CDR3nt: TGTGCCAGCAGCTTGGGTCAAGACTACGAGCAGTACTTC
abundance: few; d_gene: TRBD1; j_gene: TRBJ1-2; v_gene: TRBV5-1; CDR3aa: CASSSSSGGNGYTF; CDR3nt: TGCGCCAGCAGTAGTAGTTCAGGGGGGAATGGCTACACCTTC
abundance: few; d_gene: TRBD1; j_gene: TRBJ2-1; v_gene: TRBV7-3; CDR3aa: CASSLMAATGNEQFF; CDR3nt: TGTGCCAGCAGCTTAATGGCAGCGACAGGGAATGAGCAGTTCTTC
abundance: -; d_gene: TRBD2; j_gene: TRBJ2-1; v_gene: TRBV7-6; CDR3aa: CASRGGGEQFF; CDR3nt: TGTGCCAGCCGGGGGGGCGGTGAGCAGTTCTTC
abundance: once; d_gene: -; j_gene: TRBJ2-1; v_gene: TRBV19; CDR3aa: CASSGQYAGTQGEQFF; CDR3nt: TGTGCCAGTAGCGGACAATATGCGGGGACGCAGGGCGAGCAGTTCTTC
abundance: few; d_gene: TRBD1; j_gene: TRBJ2-5; v_gene: TRBV11-2; CDR3aa: CASSSRDRVETQYF; CDR3nt: TGTGCCAGCAGCTCTCGGGACAGGGTAGAGACCCAGTACTTC
abundance: few; d_gene: TRBD1; j_gene: TRBJ1-2; v_gene: TRBV5-4; CDR3aa: CASSLVGQGYYGYTF; CDR3nt: TGTGCCAGCAGCTTGGTGGGACAGGGGTACTATGGCTACACCTTC
abundance: few; d_gene: -; j_gene: TRBJ1-1; v_gene: TRBV18; CDR3aa: CASSPTVMNTEAFF; CDR3nt: TGTGCCAGCTCACCGACCGTCATGAACACTGAAGCTTTCTTT
abundance: -; d_gene: -; j_gene: TRBJ2-3; v_gene: TRBV28; CDR3aa: CASSLGAFSTDTQYF; CDR3nt: TGTGCCAGCAGTTTGGGAGCCTTCTCCACAGATACGCAGTATTTT
abundance: few; d_gene: -; j_gene: TRBJ2-7; v_gene: TRBV10-3; CDR3aa: CASHDRTDSYEQYF; CDR3nt: TGTGCCTCTCACGACCGGACGGACTCCTACGAGCAGTACTTC
abundance: -; d_gene: TRBD1; j_gene: TRBJ1-6; v_gene: TRBV6-1; CDR3aa: CASSDLQGGSPLHF; CDR3nt: TGTGCCAGCAGTGATCTCCAGGGGGGCTCACCCCTCCACTTT
abundance: few; d_gene: -; j_gene: TRBJ1-2; v_gene: TRBV27; CDR3aa: CASSLRGLSGYTF; CDR3nt: TGTGCCAGCAGTTTGAGGGGACTTTCTGGCTACACCTTC
abundance: -; d_gene: -; j_gene: TRBJ2-7; v_gene: TRBV19; CDR3aa: CASSMAVLGHEQYF; CDR3nt: TGTGCCAGTAGTATGGCAGTCTTAGGGCACGAGCAGTACTTC
abundance: -; d_gene: -; j_gene: TRBJ2-4; v_gene: TRBV11-1; CDR3aa: CASSWQGGENIQYF; CDR3nt: TGTGCCAGCAGCTGGCAGGGAGGTGAGAACATTCAGTACTTC
abundance: -; d_gene: TRBD1; j_gene: TRBJ1-2; v_gene: TRBV5-6; CDR3aa: CASSFTGGSYGYTF; CDR3nt: TGTGCCAGCAGCTTCACAGGGGGCTCCTATGGCTACACCTTC